This T cell receptor (beta chain) was retrieved from a study of shared clonotypes between healthy human individuals. Study details: Each donor had three CD4 naive, three CD4 memory, two CD8 naive and one CD8 memory plate.

The donors, all of them Caucasian adults, lived in Nashville, Tennessee. The CDR3 is 12 residues long. V was trimmed by 6 bases and J by 5 bases, leaving 5 bases between them. Per germline, CDR1 SGHAT and CDR2 FQNNGV. Using immunoSEQ multiplex PCR, the repertoire was profiled, and TCRdb retains in-frame clones only, with some absent. The table shows tens of thousands of clones, with about 65% occurring only once. This clone was recorded a few times. Its antigen is undetermined. Study-level points and caveats: An anticipated effect of sequencing depth on clonotype sharing among donors was recognized. Represented diversity (both genetic and exposure-history) was limited by the small number of donors.

Sequencing was performed on memory CD8+ T cells sorted from blood. Subset of the sample: CD45RO+ cells pooled with CCR7-negative TemRA cells. V gene TRBV11-2 combines with J gene TRBJ2-6; D is undetermined. The TCR originated in a young man in good health. The CDR3 coding sequence is TGTGCCAGCAGGGTAAGGGCCAACGTCCTGACTTTC. This translates into CASRVRANVLTF.